One sample yielded the 25 T cell receptor beta chains listed below, sequenced in a study of molecular identifiers for immune sequencing clone quantification. TCRdb re-analysed the PCR reads in MiXCR, keeping a single row per CDR3 protein. The table records about 640,000 distinct CDR3 sequences, 15% to 20% of them present only once. The sequencing input was naive CD8+ T cells from blood, with Jurkat cell RNA spiked in. Subset here: FACS-sorted CD8+CD4-CCR7+CD45RA+ naive T cells. The receptors shown here come from a human donor in good health. Some libraries in this study had Jurkat cell RNA spiked in.

About this clonotype: At one end the junction does not follow the germline gene, possibly because of a read error. The genes are TRBV28 and TRBJ2-5; D perhaps matches TRBD1 (6 bases). This CDR3 has 16 amino acids. Germline V gene lookup returns CDR1 MDHEN and CDR2 SYDVKM. CDR3 sequence (DNA): TGCGCCGGCAGCCCCCGGGGACACATGGACGGGGAGACCCAGTACTTC. Protein sequence: CAGSPRGHMDGETQYF.

The chain combines TRBV7-2 with TRBJ2-5, with D possibly matching TRBD2 (7 bases). Trimming removed 4 bases at V and 5 bases at J, with 23 bases between. The CDR3 length is 17 residues. The germline V gene has CDR1 SGHTA and CDR2 FQGNSA. CDR3 sequence: CASSSPFWGGWLETQYF. The DNA for the CDR3 is TGTGCCAGCAGCTCCCCCTTTTGGGGGGGCTGGCTGGAGACCCAGTACTTC.

V and J are TRBV28 and TRBJ2-7, with 11 bases identical to TRBD2. The V gene's germline CDR1 is MDHEN and CDR2 SYDVKM. The CDR3 extends over 19 amino acids. V lost 4 bases, J lost 6 bases, and 20 bases stayed unmatched. The CDR3 DNA is TGTGCCAGCAGTTATATAGGACAGGGGAGTACTAGCGGGAGAGGCGAGCAGTACTTC. Its translation: CASSYIGQGSTSGRGEQYF.

This clonotype was counted only a few times. This sequence joins TRBV19 and TRBJ2-1, with D perhaps TRBD1 (6 bases). The germline CDR1 and CDR2 sequences are LNHDA and SQIVND (reference sequence). Trimming removed 1 base at V and 7 bases at J, with 8 bases between. The CDR3 runs 13 residues. CDR3 sequence reads: CASSIGGRNEQFF. The DNA of the CDR3 is TGTGCCAGTAGTATAGGGGGGCGTAATGAGCAGTTCTTC.

This clonotype was seen ten or more times. This rearrangement joins TRBV6-6 to TRBJ1-5; D is perhaps TRBD1 (6 bases). V shed 5 bases and J shed 4 bases, with 12 bases lying between them. This CDR3 contains 14 residues. CDR1 is MNHNY and CDR2 is SVGAGI in the germline V gene (reference sequence). This chain's CDR3 is CASSPDSDNQPQHF. CDR3 bases: TGTGCCAGCAGTCCGGACAGTGATAATCAGCCCCAGCATTTT.

This clonotype was observed many times. The V call is TRBV6-1, the J call TRBJ2-3; D may be TRBD1 (5 bases). Trimming stripped 1 base from V and 6 bases from J, with 14 bases between. Germline loops: CDR1 MNHNS, CDR2 SASEGT. The CDR3 is made up of 15 amino acids. CDR3 bases: TGTGCCAGCAGTGAAGAGGGGTGGACCGCGGATACGCAGTATTTT. It translates to CASSEEGWTADTQYF.

This clonotype was detected ten times or more. This sequence joins TRBV12-3 or TRBV12-4 and TRBJ1-1; perhaps TRBD1 as D (6 bases). The CDR3 covers 12 residues. Trimming took 3 bases from V and 5 from J, leaving 7 bases between them. CDR3 sequence reads: CASSFQGTEAFF. The CDR3 DNA reads as TGTGCCAGCAGTTTCCAGGGGACTGAAGCTTTCTTT.

As regards this clonotype: One base away lies a much larger clone, so this may be a sequencing read error. This rearrangement joins TRBV6-5 to TRBJ2-3; a weak D match, TRBD1 (7 bases). Per the germline V gene, CDR1 is MNHEY and CDR2 is SVGAGI. The CDR3 totals 18 residues. CDR3 coding DNA: TGTGCCAGCAGTTACGAACCGGGACAGTATACTAGCACAGGTACGCAGTATTTT. As protein: CASSYEPGQYTSTGTQYF.

The chain is built from TRBV3-1 and TRBJ1-2; 7 nucleotides line up with TRBD1. J lost 7 bases, V lost 0 bases, and 5 bases had no gene match. The CDR3 contains 14 residues. Germline V gene sequence: CDR1 LGHDT, CDR2 YNNKEL (reference sequence). CDR3 DNA: TGTGCCAGCAGCCAAGATCCGGCAGGGGGTGGCTACACCTTC. Protein product: CASSQDPAGGGYTF.

The chain carries TRBV11-2 and TRBJ1-1, with D possibly being TRBD1 (5 bases). V lost 7 bases, J lost 4 bases, and 10 bases lay in between. The CDR3 contains 12 residues. Germline CDR1 SGHAT, CDR2 FQNNGV. The CDR3 sequence: CASKGVPTEAFF. CDR3 DNA sequence: TGTGCCAGCAAAGGGGTCCCCACTGAAGCTTTCTTT.

With respect to this clonotype: Being one base from a much bigger clone, this may be a read error. This chain joins TRBV24-1 and TRBJ1-1; a possible D gene is TRBD1 (6 bases). Trimming removed 3 bases from V and 6 bases from J, with 7 bases in between. Per the germline V gene, CDR1 is KGHDR and CDR2 is SFDVKD. This CDR3 region has 12 residues. CDR3 DNA: TGTGCCACCAGTGATGGGGGCGCTGAAGCTTTCTTT. This translates into CATSDGGAEAFF.

Note on this clonotype: This is likely a read error, given that the CDR3 carries no conserved phenylalanine or tryptophan at its end. The chain is built from TRBV11-3 and TRBJ2-5, with D possibly called TRBD1 or TRBD2 (5 bases each). V was trimmed by 4 bases and J by 2 bases, leaving 8 bases between them. Germline V gene sequence: CDR1 SGHNT, CDR2 YENEEA. The CDR3 contains 13 residues. This CDR3 reads CASSSGPQETQYS. The CDR3 bases are TGTGCCAGCAGCTCGGGACCACAAGAGACCCAGTACTCC.

This clonotype was observed once. A much larger clone is a single base away; this may be a read error. The rearrangement uses TRBV6-5 and TRBJ2-7, with D perhaps matching TRBD2 (5 bases). The CDR3 extends over 13 amino acids. Germline V gene lookup returns CDR1 MNHEY and CDR2 SVGAGI. V lost 11 bases, J lost 2 bases, and 16 bases lay in between. DNA of the CDR3: TGTGCCGGTAAAGGAGGAACCCCCTACGAGCAGTACTTC. This sequence encodes CAGKGGTPYEQYF.

A few counts support this clonotype. This rearrangement joins TRBV9 to TRBJ2-7; weak D call: TRBD2 (5 bases). The CDR3 has 16 amino acids. CDR1 and CDR2 from the germline V gene are SGDLS and YYNGEE. V lost 0 bases and J lost 0, with 13 bases in between. DNA of the CDR3: TGTGCCAGCAGCGTAGAGGGTAGCGTGAGCTCCTACGAGCAGTACTTC. Amino acids: CASSVEGSVSSYEQYF.

This clonotype was seen repeatedly, ten times or more. The chain is built from TRBV30 and TRBJ2-7, with D possibly matching TRBD1 (7 bases). Germline V lookup: CDR1 GTSNPN, CDR2 SVGIG (reference sequence). With 7 bases removed from V and 2 bases from J, the gap between germline ends came to 21 bases. The CDR3 covers 15 residues. The CDR3 loop is CAFTEGQGGTYEQYF. The CDR3 coding sequence is TGTGCCTTCACCGAGGGGCAGGGGGGCACCTACGAGCAGTACTTC.

In its sample, this clonotype was seen a few times. The chain links TRBV21-1 to TRBJ1-6; the table's D call of TRBD1 was not tested on the DNA. TRBV21-1 is listed as a pseudogene. The CDR3 sequence is 15 residues long. The CDR3 is CASSKPGGQNSPLHF. The CDR3 DNA follows: TGTGCCAGCAGCAAACCTGGGGGGCAGAATTCACCCCTCCACTTT.

The chain combines TRBV14 with TRBJ2-1; D perhaps matches TRBD1 (6 bases). Trimming removed 11 bases from V and 7 bases from J, with 15 bases in between. The CDR3 has 12 amino acids. Germline CDR1 SGHDN, CDR2 FVKESK. The CDR3 sequence: CAAGTQGNEQFF. The CDR3 DNA sequence: TGTGCCGCAGGAACACAGGGAAATGAGCAGTTCTTC. Based on the CDR3 plus reference TRBV14 and TRBJ2-1, the full variable domain is EAGVTQFPSHSVIEKGQTVTLRCDPISGHDNLYWYRRVMGKEIKFLLHFVKESKQDESGMPNNRFLAERTGGTYSTLKVQPAELEDSGVYFCAAGTQGNEQFFGPGTRLTVL.

The CDR3 DNA reads as TGTGCCAGCAGCTTTAAAGCCGTACCTTTTTGGACCGGGGAGCTGTTTTTT. Protein sequence: CASSFKAVPFWTGELFF. J is TRBJ2-2 and V is TRBV5-4, with D uncertain. Germline CDR1 is SGHNT and CDR2 is YYREEE (reference sequence). The CDR3 spans 17 residues. Trimming left V 2 bases short and J 5 bases short, with 19 bases between.

Of note for this clonotype: A much larger clone differs from this one at a single base, so this may be a read error. The chain has TRBV7-9 and TRBJ2-7; D not certain. CDR1 and CDR2 from the germline V gene are SEHNR and FQNEAQ (reference sequence). This CDR3 has 15 amino acids. DNA of the CDR3: TGTACCAGCAGCTTTATCCTGCCTTTGGAAGACGAGCAGTACTTC. Residues: CTSSFILPLEDEQYF. The variable domain in full, with the rest retrieved from reference TRBV7-9 and TRBJ2-7, is DTGVSQNPRHKITKRGQNVTFRCDPISEHNRLYWYRQTLGQGPEFLTYFQNEAQLEKSRLLSDRFSAERPKGSFSTLEIQRTEQGDSAMYLCTSSFILPLEDEQYFGPGTRLTVT.

This chain joins TRBV13 and TRBJ1-1; D is perhaps TRBD1 (5 bases). The CDR3 loop spans 16 amino acids. V was shortened by 5 bases and J by 6 bases, with 22 bases between the two germline ends. Germline V gives CDR1 PRHDT, CDR2 FYEKMQ (reference sequence). CDR3 nucleotides: TGTGCCAGCAGCCCGCTACTTGCGGGGGGGGGAGCTGAAGCTTTCTTT. Its translation is CASSPLLAGGGAEAFF.

The table lists this clonotype with many counts. V usage is TRBV7-9 and J usage is TRBJ2-2; the D gene is possibly TRBD2 (6 bases). This CDR3 spans 14 amino acids. Germline CDR1 reads SEHNR; CDR2 reads FQNEAQ (reference sequence). V was cut by 1 base and J by 8 bases, with 11 bases left in between. The CDR3 reads CASSLVGTPGELFF. CDR3 coding DNA: TGTGCCAGCAGCTTAGTTGGGACTCCTGGGGAGCTGTTTTTT. Looking up the rest from reference TRBV7-9 and TRBJ2-2 gives the full variable domain: DTGVSQNPRHKITKRGQNVTFRCDPISEHNRLYWYRQTLGQGPEFLTYFQNEAQLEKSRLLSDRFSAERPKGSFSTLEIQRTEQGDSAMYLCASSLVGTPGELFFGEGSRLTVL.

Ten or more counts support this clonotype. This chain connects TRBV5-6 to TRBJ1-4; possible D gene TRBD1, 6 bases. The germline V gene has CDR1 SGHDT and CDR2 YYEEEE. Trimming cost V 1 base and J 15 bases, with 13 bases left between them. The CDR3 is 12 residues long. This CDR3 reads CASSLNTGSVFF. The CDR3 region has the DNA TGTGCCAGCAGCTTGAACACAGGGTCGGTGTTTTTT.

V gene TRBV5-5 combines with J gene TRBJ2-7, with a tentative D call TRBD2 (6 bases). Germline CDR1 and CDR2: SGHKS and YYEKEE (reference sequence). V shed 1 base and J shed 3 bases, with 11 bases lying between them. This CDR3 contains 14 residues. The CDR3 sequence is CASSLMEGLYEQYF. CDR3 sequence (DNA): TGTGCCAGCAGCTTGATGGAGGGTCTCTACGAGCAGTACTTC. Full variable domain (rest looked up from reference TRBV5-5 and TRBJ2-7): DAGVTQSPTHLIKTRGQQVTLRCSPISGHKSVSWYQQVLGQGPQFIFQYYEKEERGRGNFPDRFSARQFPNYSSELNVNALLLGDSALYLCASSLMEGLYEQYFGPGTRLTVT.

V and J are TRBV20-1 and TRBJ2-7; 8 bases line up with TRBD1. V shed 0 bases and J 3 bases; nucleotides not matched to a gene: 7. There are 15 residues in the CDR3. Germline CDR1 and CDR2: DFQATT and SNEGSKA (reference sequence). In DNA form, the CDR3 reads TGCAGTGCTAGAGAAGGGACAGGTAAACTCTACGAGCAGTACTTC. This encodes CSAREGTGKLYEQYF.

This chain joins TRBV19 and TRBJ2-7; D is perhaps TRBD1 or TRBD2 (5 bases each). The CDR3 has 14 amino acids. Germline V gives CDR1 LNHDA, CDR2 SQIVND (reference sequence). Trimming removed 5 bases from V and 2 bases from J, with 13 bases in between. The CDR3, as DNA: TGTGCCAGTAGTTCTTCCGGGACCACCTACGAGCAGTACTTC. Its protein product is CASSSSGTTYEQYF.